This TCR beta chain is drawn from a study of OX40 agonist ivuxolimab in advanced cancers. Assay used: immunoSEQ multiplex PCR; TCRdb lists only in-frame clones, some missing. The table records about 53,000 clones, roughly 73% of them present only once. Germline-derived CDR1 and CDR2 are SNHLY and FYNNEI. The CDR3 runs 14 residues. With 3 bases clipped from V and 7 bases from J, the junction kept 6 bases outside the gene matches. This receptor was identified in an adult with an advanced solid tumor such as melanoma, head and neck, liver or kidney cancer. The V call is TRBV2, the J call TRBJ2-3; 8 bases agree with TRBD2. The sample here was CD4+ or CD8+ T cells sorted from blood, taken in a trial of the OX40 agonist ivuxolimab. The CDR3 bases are TGTGCCAGCAGTGAGGAAAGCGGGAGACATACGCAGTATTTT. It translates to CASSEESGRHTQYF.